A single sample is the source of the 8 T cell receptor beta chains below, sequenced in a study of T cells in Graves' hyperthyroidism and ophthalmopathy. There were TCR beta CDR3 regions amplified from RNA transcripts. In the first-round RT-PCR of the TCR CDR3, the HTBI primer set was used. TCRdb recomputed calls from the multiplex PCR reads with MiXCR, one row per CDR3 protein. The repertoire includes more than 350,000 distinct CDR3 sequences, about a sixth of them detected once, and almost 35% sits in the top ten. The material sequenced was blood. These receptors were obtained from a woman aged 25 to 39 with Graves' hyperthyroidism that later progressed to Graves' ophthalmopathy.

This clonotype occurred a few times. This chain links TRBV5-4 with TRBJ1-2; 7 bases match TRBD1. CDR1 and CDR2 from the germline V gene are SGHNT and YYREEE (reference sequence). The junction had 7 bases not matched to a gene; V was cut back by 0 bases and J by 5 bases. CDR3 size: 15 residues. Here the CDR3 DNA reads TGTGCCAGCAGCTTGGAGGGGGCCAAGATTTATGGCTACACCTTC. As protein: CASSLEGAKIYGYTF.

This chain connects TRBV4-1 to TRBJ1-2, with D tentatively TRBD1 (5 bases). V was clipped by 3 bases and J by 4 bases, with 12 bases between them. Germline CDR1 reads MGHRA; CDR2 reads YSYEKL. This CDR3 is built from 14 residues. The CDR3 region has the DNA TGCGCCAGCAGCCACGAGGGGAAATTCTATGGCTACACCTTC. It codes for CASSHEGKFYGYTF.

The gene calls are TRBV7-9 and TRBJ2-7; D is possibly TRBD2 (5 bases). The CDR3 contains 15 residues. The V gene's germline CDR1 is SEHNR and CDR2 FQNEAQ (reference sequence). The V and J ends lost 0 bases and 4 bases respectively, with 13 bases between them. The CDR3, as DNA: TGTGCCAGCAGCTTAGCCCGGGATACCTTATACGAGCAGTACTTC. Residues: CASSLARDTLYEQYF.

The V call is TRBV11-3, the J call TRBJ2-1; 7 bases fit TRBD1. This CDR3 is 15 amino acids long. The V gene end was trimmed by 6 bases and the J gene end by 2 bases; junction bases not matched to a gene: 7. Germline CDR1 SGHNT, CDR2 YENEEA. CDR3: CASRPTGKAYNEQFF. The CDR3 bases are TGTGCCAGCAGACCGACAGGGAAGGCCTACAATGAGCAGTTCTTC.

In its sample, this clonotype was seen many times. The CDR3 coding sequence is TGTGCCACCAGCAGAGTTAAGGGTTCTGGGGAGACCCAGTACTTC. It specifies CATSRVKGSGETQYF. The chain has TRBV15 and TRBJ2-5; no firm D call. V lost 1 base and J 5 bases, leaving 14 bases between the germline ends. In germline, CDR1 is LNHNV, CDR2 YYDKDF (reference sequence). The CDR3 is 15 amino acids.

V is TRBV3-1 and J is TRBJ2-2; 10 bases agree with TRBD2. The CDR3 loop spans 19 amino acids. With 0 bases clipped from V and 4 bases from J, the junction kept 11 bases outside the gene matches. The germline CDR1 and CDR2 sequences are LGHDT and YNNKEL (reference sequence). Here the CDR3 DNA reads TGTGCCAGCAGCCAAGATCAAGTCCAGCGGGAGGGGACCACCGGGGAGCTGTTTTTT. This translates into CASSQDQVQREGTTGELFF.

This clonotype occurred many times. The DNA for the CDR3 is TGTGCCAGCAGCCTCGCTGCAGAGCAGTACTTC. It yields the protein CASSLAAEQYF. The chain carries TRBV7-9 and TRBJ2-7; D not resolved. From germline, CDR1 is SEHNR and CDR2 FQNEAQ (reference sequence). Trimming left V 5 bases short and J 7 bases short, with 9 bases between. The CDR3 totals 11 residues.

This clonotype has a handful of counts. The gene calls are TRBV4-1 and TRBJ1-2; no reliable D call. The V gene's germline CDR1 is MGHRA and CDR2 YSYEKL. V gave up 1 base and J gave up 5 bases, with 5 bases separating them. The CDR3 extends over 12 amino acids. CDR3 coding DNA: TGCGCCAGCAGCCAAGGGGTATATGGCTACACCTTC. It encodes CASSQGVYGYTF.